Detailed here is one T cell receptor (beta chain). Its antigen is not known. Sequencing used immunoSEQ version 4 in survey mode. The method was immunoSEQ multiplex PCR; TCRdb's version includes in-frame clones alone and lacks a portion of them. The table has more than 10,000 clones, 71% seen once; the top ten hold about a sixth. Cells were stimulated with CMV-infected fibroblast lysates at 10 ug/mL. Sorting of responding CD4+ T cells relied on upregulated CD40 ligand together with CD69. For 15 to 20 hours, CD8-depleted PBMCs received anti-CD28/CD49d costimulation, a CD40-blocking antibody and enfuvirtide. The sample originates from a study of persistence of HIV-infected CD4 T cells. General study points: Compared with CD3/CD28-stimulated cells, CMV- and Gag-responding cells showed lower TCRbeta richness.

This CDR3 contains 15 residues. Per germline, CDR1 ENHRY and CDR2 SYGVKD. V lost 6 bases and J lost 4; bases outside the gene matches: 10. This clonotype originated in an adult man with HIV who was CMV-seropositive. The starting material was CD4+ T cells sorted from PBMCs after roughly 18-hour stimulation, obtained from a patient who received antiretroviral therapy. The chain recombines TRBV10-3 with TRBJ2-7; 9 nucleotides agree with TRBD2. The CDR3 reads CAISVVGGGEYEQYF. The CDR3 DNA sequence: TGTGCCATCAGCGTGGTGGGCGGGGGGGAGTACGAGCAGTACTTC.